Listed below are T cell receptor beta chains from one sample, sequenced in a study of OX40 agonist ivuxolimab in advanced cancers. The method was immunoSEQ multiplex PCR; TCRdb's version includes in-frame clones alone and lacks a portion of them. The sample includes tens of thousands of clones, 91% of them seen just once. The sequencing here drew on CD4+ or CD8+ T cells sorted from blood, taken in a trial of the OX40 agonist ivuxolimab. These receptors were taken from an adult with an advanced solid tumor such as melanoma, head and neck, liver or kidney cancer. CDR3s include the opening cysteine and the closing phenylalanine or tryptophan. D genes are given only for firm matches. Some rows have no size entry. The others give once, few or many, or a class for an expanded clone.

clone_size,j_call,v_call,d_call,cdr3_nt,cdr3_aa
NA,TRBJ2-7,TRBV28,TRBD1,TGTGCCAGCAGTTTCCTCCCCAGGACAGGGGGAGAATACGAGCAGTACTTC,CASSFLPRTGGEYEQYF
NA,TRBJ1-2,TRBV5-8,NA,TGTGCCAGCAGCTTGGACAGAGACTATGGCTACACCTTC,CASSLDRDYGYTF
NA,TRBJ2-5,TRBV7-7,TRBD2,TGTGCTAGCAGCTCTGGTGGGACTAGCGGGAGTGAGACCCAGTACTTC,CASSSGGTSGSETQYF
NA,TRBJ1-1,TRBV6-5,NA,TGTGCCAGCAGTTACCCAGGAGGGCCTGAAGCTTTCTTT,CASSYPGGPEAFF
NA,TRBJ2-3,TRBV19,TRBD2,TGTGCCAGTAGTATAAGGTCGAGCGGGAGAGCTAAGAGGACAGATACGCAGTATTTT,CASSIRSSGRAKRTDTQYF
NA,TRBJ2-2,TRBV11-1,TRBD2,TGTGCCAGCAGCACCCGGACTAGCGTTAACACCGGGGAGCTGTTTTTT,CASSTRTSVNTGELFF
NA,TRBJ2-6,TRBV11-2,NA,TGTGCCAGCAGCCCGGAGGGAGCGTCTGGGGCCAACGTCCTGACTTTC,CASSPEGASGANVLTF
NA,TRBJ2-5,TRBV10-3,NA,TGTGCCACCACCCCCGCTGGTGGGCAAGAGACCCAGTACTTC,CATTPAGGQETQYF
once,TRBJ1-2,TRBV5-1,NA,TGCGCCAGCAGTCCCGAAAATCTCAGGGTAGGGGAGCTCTATGGCTACACCTTC,CASSPENLRVGELYGYTF
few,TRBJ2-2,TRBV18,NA,TGTGCCAGCTCAACACAACAAGGGTACACCGGGGAGCTGTTTTTT,CASSTQQGYTGELFF